This T cell receptor (beta chain) was captured by sequencing in a study of preoperative IRX-2 immunotherapy in early breast cancer. Method: immunoSEQ multiplex PCR; TCRdb's copy keeps in-frame clones and lacks some. The table lists about 62,000 clones, roughly 95% of them singletons, with roughly 1.7% in the top ten. Treatment here: preoperative locoregional IRX-2 cytokine immunotherapy. The CDR3 runs to 13 residues. Trimming removed 2 bases from V and 2 bases from J, with 6 bases in between. Germline CDR1 SGHTA, CDR2 FQGNSA. Sampling was conducted from a patient treated with IRX-2 immunotherapy. The chain joins TRBV7-2 to TRBJ2-5; D unclear. The receptor comes from a human donor with breast cancer. CDR3 region: CASSLQQQETQYF. CDR3 bases: TGTGCCAGCAGCTTACAGCAACAAGAGACCCAGTACTTC.